The 4 T cell receptor beta chains in this list originate from one sample, sequenced in a study of T cell responses to AZD1222 COVID-19 vaccine (TCRdb year 2021). Receptor libraries were prepared by the immunoSEQ multiplex PCR assay. TCRdb mirrors the immuneACCESS table, restricted to in-frame sequences. Some clones are absent from its copies; in checked studies, under half trace to an unresolved V gene, and the reason for the others is unknown. A total of roughly 80,000 clones appear in this sample, roughly 88% of them only once. The ten largest clones represent around 4.5% of the sample. The time point label on this specimen signifies: baseline before first vaccination. The sample's treatment or condition label is to be understood as: meningococcal conjugate vaccine given as trial control. This material consisted of peripheral blood, taken on day 0 of MenACWY control vaccination. These TCRs come from an adult in good health.

The rearrangement joins TRBV10-3 to TRBJ1-6; D gene ambiguous. The CDR3 is 15 amino acids. V was clipped by 6 bases and J by 0 bases, with 9 bases between them. CDR1 and CDR2 from the germline V gene are ENHRY and SYGVKD. The DNA of the CDR3 is TGTGCCATCAGCCAAGGGAGCTCCTATAATTCACCCCTCCACTTT. As protein: CAISQGSSYNSPLHF.

This clone was recorded once. V gene TRBV27 combines with J gene TRBJ1-5; TRBD1 is a possible D gene (5 bases). V was cut by 6 bases and J by 11 bases, with 14 bases left in between. The CDR3 is 12 amino acids. Germline lookup yields CDR1 MNHEY and CDR2 SMNVEV (reference sequence). The CDR3 DNA sequence: TGTGCCAGCAGAACCTTGGGGGAGTCCCAGCATTTT. It specifies CASRTLGESQHF.

The rearrangement uses TRBV3-1 (or the pseudogene TRBV3-2) and TRBJ1-2; D remains unclear. Germline V lookup: CDR1 LGHDT, CDR2 YNNKEL (reference sequence). V dropped 2 bases and J dropped 6 bases, with 10 bases sitting between them. There are 13 residues in the CDR3. Here the CDR3 reads CASSQNSGNGYTF. The CDR3 DNA sequence: TGTGCCAGCAGCCAAAACTCGGGGAATGGCTACACCTTC.

The V and J genes are TRBV7-2 and TRBJ2-7; the match to TRBD2 covers 14 bases. The CDR3 spans 18 residues. V lost 1 base, J lost 4 bases, and 9 bases stayed unmatched. Germline assignment: CDR1 SGHTA and CDR2 FQGNSA. The CDR3 coding sequence is TGTGCCAGCAGCTTAGGACTAGCGGGAGGGCCTTTGTCTTACGAGCAGTACTTC. Residues: CASSLGLAGGPLSYEQYF.